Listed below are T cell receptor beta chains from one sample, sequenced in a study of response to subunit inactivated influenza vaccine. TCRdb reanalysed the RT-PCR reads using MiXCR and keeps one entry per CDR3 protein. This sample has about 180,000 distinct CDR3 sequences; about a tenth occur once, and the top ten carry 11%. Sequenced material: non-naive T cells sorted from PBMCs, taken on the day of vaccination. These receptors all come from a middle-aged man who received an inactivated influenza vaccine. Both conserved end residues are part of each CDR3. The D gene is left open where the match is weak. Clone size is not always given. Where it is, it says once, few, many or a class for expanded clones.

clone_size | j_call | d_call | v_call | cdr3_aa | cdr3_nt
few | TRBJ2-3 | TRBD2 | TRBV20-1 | CSARGWTGGDTDTQYF | TGCAGTGCTAGAGGATGGACGGGAGGAGATACAGATACGCAGTATTTT
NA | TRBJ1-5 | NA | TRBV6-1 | CASSEAWRGWPQHF | TGTGCCAGCAGTGAAGCCTGGAGGGGGTGGCCCCAGCATTTT
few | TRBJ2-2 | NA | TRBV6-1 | CASIKPGSTGELFF | TGTGCCAGCATTAAGCCGGGGAGCACCGGGGAGCTGTTTTTT
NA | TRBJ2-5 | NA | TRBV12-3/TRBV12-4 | CASGLNQETQYF | TGTGCCAGCGGGCTAAACCAAGAGACCCAGTACTTC
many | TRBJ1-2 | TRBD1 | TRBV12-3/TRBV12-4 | CASSPGTGVYGYTF | TGTGCCAGCAGCCCCGGGACAGGGGTCTATGGCTACACCTTC
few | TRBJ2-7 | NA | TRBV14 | CASTPGNFHLGEQYF | TGTGCCAGCACCCCAGGGAACTTCCATTTGGGCGAGCAGTACTTC
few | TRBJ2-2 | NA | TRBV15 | CATSTQSAGGELFF | TGTGCCACCAGCACCCAGTCTGCGGGCGGGGAGCTGTTTTTT
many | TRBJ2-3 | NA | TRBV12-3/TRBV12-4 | CASSLRSSRTDTQYF | TGTGCCAGCAGTTTACGTAGCTCCCGCACAGATACGCAGTATTTT
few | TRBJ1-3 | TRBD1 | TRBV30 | CAWSRMGQLRGNTIYF | TGTGCCTGGAGCCGAATGGGACAGCTGAGGGGAAACACCATATATTTT
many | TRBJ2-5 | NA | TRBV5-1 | CASSLQPAQQETQYF | TGCGCCAGCAGCTTGCAACCGGCTCAACAAGAGACCCAGTACTTC
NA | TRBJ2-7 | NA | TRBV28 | CASSPTGTRINEQYF | TGTGCCAGCAGTCCTACCGGGACGAGGATCAACGAGCAGTACTTC
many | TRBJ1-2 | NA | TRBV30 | CAWSMPQGRYTF | TGTGCCTGGAGTATGCCTCAGGGGCGCTACACCTTC
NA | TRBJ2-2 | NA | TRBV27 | CASSLQGGRDGELFF | TGTGCCAGCAGTTTACAGGGGGGCCGTGACGGGGAGCTGTTTTTT
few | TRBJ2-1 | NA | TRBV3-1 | CASSTGPINEQFF | TGTGCCAGCAGCACGGGACCTATCAATGAGCAGTTCTTC
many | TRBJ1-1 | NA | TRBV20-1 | CSATAGAVTEAFF | TGCAGTGCTACTGCCGGGGCGGTAACTGAAGCTTTCTTT
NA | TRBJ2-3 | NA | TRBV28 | CASSPMGQPTDTQYF | TGTGCCAGCAGTCCGATGGGGCAACCAACAGATACGCAGTATTTT
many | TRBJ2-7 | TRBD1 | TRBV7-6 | CASSLGVTGTGALGEQYF | TGTGCCAGCAGCTTGGGGGTTACCGGGACAGGGGCGCTCGGCGAGCAGTACTTC
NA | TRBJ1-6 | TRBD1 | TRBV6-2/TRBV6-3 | CASSAGQGWSPLHF | TGTGCCAGCAGCGCTGGACAGGGGTGGTCACCCCTCCACTTT
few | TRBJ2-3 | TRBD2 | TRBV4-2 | CASSQDFAGLAGADTQYF | TGTGCCAGCAGCCAAGATTTTGCCGGACTAGCGGGCGCAGATACGCAGTATTTT
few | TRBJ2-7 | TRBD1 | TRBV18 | CASSRDRGRGYEQYF | TGTGCCAGCTCCCGGGACAGGGGGCGCGGGTACGAGCAGTACTTC
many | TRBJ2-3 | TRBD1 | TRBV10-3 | CATTYRTGQDTQYF | TGTGCCACGACCTATCGGACAGGGCAAGATACGCAGTATTTT
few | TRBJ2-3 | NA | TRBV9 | CASSVQVEDTQYF | TGTGCCAGCAGCGTCCAGGTTGAGGATACGCAGTATTTT
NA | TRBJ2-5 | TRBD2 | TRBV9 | CASSVGLAGIQETQYF | TGTGCCAGCAGCGTAGGTCTAGCGGGGATACAAGAGACCCAGTACTTC
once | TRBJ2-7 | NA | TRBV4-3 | CASSQDHRVGEQYF | TGCGCCAGCAGCCAAGATCACAGGGTAGGCGAGCAGTACTTC
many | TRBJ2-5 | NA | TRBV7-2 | CASSRQVQETQYF | TGTGCCAGCAGCAGACAAGTCCAAGAGACCCAGTACTTC
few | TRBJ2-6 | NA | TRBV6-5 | CASSYSSTSYLPGANVLTF | TGTGCCAGCAGTTACTCGAGTACTAGCTACCTCCCTGGGGCCAACGTCCTGACTTTC
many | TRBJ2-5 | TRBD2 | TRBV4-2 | CASSQGLAGPRETQYF | TGTGCCAGCAGCCAAGGACTAGCGGGGCCCCGGGAGACCCAGTACTTC
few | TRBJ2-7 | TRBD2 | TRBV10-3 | CAISEVTGGPSEQYF | TGTGCCATCAGTGAAGTGACGGGAGGGCCCTCCGAGCAGTACTTC
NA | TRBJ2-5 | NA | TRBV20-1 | CSAGRWENGETQYF | TGCAGTGCTGGACGATGGGAGAACGGGGAGACCCAGTACTTC
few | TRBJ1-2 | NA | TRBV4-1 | CASSQEASTNYGYTF | TGCGCCAGCAGCCAAGAGGCATCAACTAACTATGGCTACACCTTC
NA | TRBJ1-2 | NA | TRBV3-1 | CASSHTTGQPGGLSGYTF | TGTGCCAGCAGCCATACCACAGGTCAACCTGGGGGCCTATCTGGCTACACCTTC
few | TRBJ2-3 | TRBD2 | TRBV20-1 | CSATSGTSTDTQYF | TGCAGTGCTACTAGCGGGACAAGCACAGATACGCAGTATTTT
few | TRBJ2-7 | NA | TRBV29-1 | CSVGGAEEQYF | TGCAGCGTTGGGGGGGCTGAGGAGCAGTACTTC
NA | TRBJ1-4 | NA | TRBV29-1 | CSGSQGSGEKLFF | TGCAGCGGAAGTCAGGGGTCGGGAGAAAAACTGTTTTTT
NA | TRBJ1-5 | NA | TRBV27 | CASSPGRGNQPQHF | TGTGCCAGCAGTCCGGGTCGGGGCAATCAGCCCCAGCATTTT
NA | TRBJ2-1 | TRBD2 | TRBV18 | CASSLRTSGISYNEQFF | TGTGCCAGCTCACTCCGGACTAGCGGGATCTCCTACAATGAGCAGTTCTTC
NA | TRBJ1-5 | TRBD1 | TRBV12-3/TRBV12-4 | CASSPGTGNQYQHF | TGTGCCAGCAGTCCCGGGACAGGCAATCAGTACCAGCATTTT
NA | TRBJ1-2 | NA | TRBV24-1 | CATSDFGVGYGYTF | TGTGCCACCAGTGATTTTGGGGTTGGCTATGGCTACACCTTC
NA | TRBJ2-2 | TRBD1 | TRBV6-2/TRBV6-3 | CASISAGTVDTGELFF | TGTGCCAGCATCTCCGCCGGGACAGTGGACACCGGGGAGCTGTTTTTT
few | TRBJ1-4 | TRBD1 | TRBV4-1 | CASSQDRGQSGEKLFF | TGCGCCAGCAGCCAAGACAGGGGGCAAAGTGGTGAAAAACTGTTTTTT
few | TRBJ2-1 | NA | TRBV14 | CASSQDRGSGLHEQFF | TGTGCCAGCAGCCAAGATAGGGGAAGCGGGCTCCATGAGCAGTTCTTC
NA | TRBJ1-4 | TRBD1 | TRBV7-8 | CASSFRDREKLFF | TGTGCCAGCAGCTTCAGGGACAGGGAAAAACTGTTTTTT
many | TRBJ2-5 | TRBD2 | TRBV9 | CASSVDSGRGETQYF | TGTGCCAGCAGCGTAGATAGCGGGAGAGGTGAGACCCAGTACTTC
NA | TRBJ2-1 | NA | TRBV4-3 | CASSQDDGRAYNEQFF | TGCGCCAGCAGCCAAGATGACGGGAGAGCCTACAATGAGCAGTTCTTC
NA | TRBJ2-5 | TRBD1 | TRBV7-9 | CASSLRQGTDETQYF | TGTGCCAGCAGCCTTAGACAGGGGACGGATGAGACCCAGTACTTC
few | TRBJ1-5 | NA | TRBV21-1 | CASPLRGNSQPQHF | TGTGCCAGCCCCTTAAGGGGGAACAGTCAGCCCCAGCATTTT
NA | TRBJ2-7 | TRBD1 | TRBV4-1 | CASSQDYSPGQDYEQYF | TGCGCCAGCAGCCAAGATTATAGTCCGGGACAGGACTACGAGCAGTACTTC
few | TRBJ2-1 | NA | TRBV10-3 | CAIKGAGASGLYNEQFF | TGTGCCATCAAAGGCGCGGGGGCTAGCGGCCTATACAATGAGCAGTTCTTC
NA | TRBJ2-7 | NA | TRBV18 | CASSPANYEQYF | TGTGCCAGCTCACCAGCCAACTACGAGCAGTACTTC
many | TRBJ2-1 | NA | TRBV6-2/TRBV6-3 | CASIPSGIGGGHNEQFF | TGTGCCAGCATCCCCTCCGGGATAGGGGGTGGCCACAATGAGCAGTTCTTC
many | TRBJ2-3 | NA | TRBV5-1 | CASSLGEPTRDTQYF | TGCGCCAGCAGCTTGGGGGAGCCGACCCGCGATACGCAGTATTTT
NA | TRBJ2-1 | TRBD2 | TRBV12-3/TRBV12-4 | CASSFISGGARSLAYNEQFF | TGTGCCAGCAGTTTTATTAGCGGGGGGGCAAGGTCCCTCGCCTACAATGAGCAGTTCTTC